This TCR beta chain was observed in a study of blood T cell repertoires in COVID-19. Overall study context: COVID-19 samples collected from the United States, Italy and Spain covered acute and convalescent phases. Sources were T cells, B-cell-depleted T cells, or PBMCs; the material itself was cDNA or gDNA.

Authors' data handling: Reference gene primers were amplified, and this amplification served to estimate nucleated cell counts. The protocol was immunoSEQ multiplex PCR, while the TCRdb copy is restricted to in-frame clones and leaves out a portion. The V and J calls and clone size are taken from that table; D and trimming were inferred from the DNA. The sample yields 200,000 to 300,000 clones, around 90% seen once. V lost 8 bases to trimming and J lost 5 bases; unmatched junction nucleotides: 5. CDR1 and CDR2 from the germline V gene are LNHDA and SQIVND (reference sequence). CDR3 length: 12 amino acids.

This TCR was recovered from a woman aged 70-85 years with active or convalescent COVID-19. The rearrangement joins TRBV19 to TRBJ1-1; 7 bases map to TRBD1. Input material: peripheral blood. The CDR3 is CASRQGGTEAFF. The CDR3 DNA sequence: TGTGCCAGTCGTCAGGGGGGAACTGAAGCTTTCTTT.